This T cell receptor (beta chain) originates from a study of regulatory T cells in long-lasting Graves disease. The sample's time point: persistent/refractory GD, antithyroid drugs over 5 years with positive TRAb. PBMCs were the source of the RNA used for TCR sequencing. Arm-PCR of CDR3 regions and iRepertoire HTBI primers were used to build TCR beta libraries. Using its own MiXCR run on the multiplex PCR reads, TCRdb lists one record per CDR3 protein. In the table there are 500,000 to 800,000 distinct CDR3 sequences, about 30% of which are singletons. The V gene's germline CDR1 is MNHEY and CDR2 SVGEGT. The CDR3 has 16 amino acids. V trimming: 7 bases; J trimming: 5 bases; junction bases outside the gene matches: 13.

The sample in question was peripheral blood mononuclear cells (PBMCs), obtained when the disease was refractory, from a patient treated with antithyroid drugs. The chain is built from TRBV6-2 or TRBV6-3 and TRBJ1-5, with 8 bases fitting TRBD1. The receptor was derived from a female donor with Graves disease. CDR3 in amino acids: CASTDPLPGGHQPQHF. As DNA, the CDR3 is TGTGCCAGCACCGATCCCCTGCCAGGGGGCCATCAGCCCCAGCATTTT.